The present entry profiles one T cell receptor (beta chain) with its context. There is no known antigen for this receptor. Per-nucleotide qualities are absent, and no much larger clonotype sits a single base away. Other DNA variants within this sample encode the same CDR3. The collaborating institutions used their own protocols to collect whole blood in K2EDTA tubes. Collaborator samples were shipped for TCRbeta analysis as frozen whole blood, isolated PBMCs, or DNA extracted from either sample type. The data were taken from a study of blood T cell repertoires in COVID-19 (TCRdb year 2020). A note on the overall study: Samples covering the acute and convalescent phases of COVID-19 were provided by collaborators in the United States, Italy and Spain. Deeply sampled blood TCRbeta repertoires from subjects exposed to, actively infected with, or recovered from COVID-19 were included in the dataset. The samples were drawn from the first 160 participants of the ongoing ImmuneRACE study and from 950 to 1,500 subjects provided by 6 global collaborators. The sample metadata nearly always contained a de-identified subject ID, COVID-19 status, age in years and sex. Where HLA class I and class II types were available, the types were taken from metadata supplied by the sample provider, not from assay-based typing. The prospective study material was composed of cDNA or gDNA derived from T cells, B-cell-depleted T cells, or PBMCs. A freely available public database, intended as a resource for researchers studying the immune response to SARS-CoV-2, is where the repertoires were released.

The germline V gene yields MNHEY for CDR1 and SVGAGI for CDR2. The CDR3, from cysteine to phenylalanine, totals 14 residues. Only the CDR3 DNA is retained, 42 bases long and in frame from the first base. V sheds 6 bases and J sheds 2 bases, leaving 13 bases between their ends. TCRbeta CDR3 regions were amplified from genomic DNA using the immunoSEQ Assay, a bias-controlled multiplex PCR. For the original study's pipeline: Within the assay, amplification of reference gene primers was used to estimate how many nucleated cells each sample contained. To quantify the absolute abundance of each unique TCRbeta CDR3 rearrangement, sequence reads were collapsed and filtered. For each sample, productive Simpson clonality was calculated as the square root of Simpson's diversity index over productive rearrangements. The immuneACCESS repertoire file appears here via TCRdb, limited to in-frame rearrangements. These files lack a portion of the clones; in checked studies, under half of the deficit traces to unresolved V genes, and the cause of the others is not known. For V, J and clone size, that table is used; D and trimming come from the DNA. A total of more than 200,000 clones appear in this sample, 65% to 90% of them only once. Roughly 5.7% of the sample is taken by the ten largest.

Paper-wide results and their limitations: The quantity of clinical and demographic metadata differed by source and by participant and was supplied without curation.

This sequence uses TRBV6-5 and TRBJ1-2, with no D gene named confidently. Sequencing was carried out using peripheral blood. The sequence came from a man older than 75 with acute or convalescent COVID-19. The DNA sequence is as follows: TGTGCCAGCAGAAAGGACGGGAGAAACTATGGCTACACCTTC. This sequence encodes CASRKDGRNYGYTF.